This T cell receptor beta chain was recorded in a study of regulatory T cells in long-lasting Graves disease. Findings and limits, study-wide: Persistent patients shared more public clonotypes (2,741) than new patients (roughly 1,000).

V lost 3 bases to trimming and J lost 6 bases; unmatched junction nucleotides: 1. This CDR3 contains 13 residues. From germline, CDR1 is SGHDT and CDR2 YYEEEE. To make TCR beta libraries, researchers used iRepertoire HTBI primers and Arm-PCR of CDR3 regions. From the multiplex PCR reads, TCRdb called clonotypes with MiXCR, one entry per CDR3 protein. The sample has 380,000 or so distinct CDR3 sequences, around 15% seen once. Time point defined: newly diagnosed GD, antithyroid drugs for less than 3 months. With RNA extracted from PBMCs as input, the TCR library was made. All patients originated from an endocrinology department located in Xi'an, China. This clonotype was detected ten times or more. What it recognizes is unknown. The same data also contributed to another study, on T cells in Graves' hyperthyroidism and ophthalmopathy. As reported in that work: TCR CDR3 regions were first amplified by RT-PCR with HTBI primers.

Source: peripheral blood mononuclear cells (PBMCs), taken at new diagnosis, from a patient treated with antithyroid drugs. This sequence originates from a woman aged 18-29 years with Graves disease. This chain links TRBV5-6 with TRBJ2-2, with 8 bases identical to TRBD1. CDR3 sequence (DNA): TGTGCCAGCAGCTGGACAGGGCCCGGGGAGCTGTTTTTT. It translates to CASSWTGPGELFF.